These 19 T cell receptor beta chains were all obtained from the same sample, sequenced in a study of blood T cell repertoires in COVID-19. The data were produced by immunoSEQ multiplex PCR, yet TCRdb's version contains in-frame clones alone and is incomplete. Among around 190,000 clones listed, less than 90% were seen once. The sequenced sample consisted of PBMCs or T cells enriched from blood (not recorded which). The receptors were gathered from a woman between 25 and 40 years old who had been exposed to COVID-19.

This clone was observed a handful of times. The genes are TRBV9 and TRBJ1-2, with 8 positions matching TRBD1. V lost 2 bases to trimming and J lost 7 bases; unmatched junction nucleotides: 1. The CDR3 has 12 residues. From germline, CDR1 is SGDLS and CDR2 YYNGEE. The chain's CDR3 is CASSVRGLGYTF. In DNA, the CDR3 is TGTGCCAGCAGCGTCAGGGGGCTTGGCTACACCTTC.

This chain uses TRBV6-6 with TRBJ2-1, with D tentatively TRBD2 (5 bases). Deletions cut 5 bases from V and 8 bases from J, with 19 bases between. Germline V gene lookup returns CDR1 MNHNY and CDR2 SVGAGI (reference sequence). The CDR3 has 15 amino acids. CDR3 sequence: CASSGRGVSNDEQFF. The DNA of the CDR3 is TGTGCCAGCAGTGGACGGGGTGTCAGTAATGATGAGCAGTTCTTC.

The table lists this clone with a count of one. The genes are TRBV19 and TRBJ1-5; TRBD1 aligns across 7 bases. Germline loops: CDR1 LNHDA, CDR2 SQIVND (reference sequence). CDR3 size: 18 residues. Losses at the gene ends were 3 bases for V and 5 bases for J; bases not matched to a gene: 16. CDR3 nucleotides: TGTGCCAGTAGTATTAGAGGGGGCCCGATTTTCACACATCAGCCCCAGCATTTT. Residues: CASSIRGGPIFTHQPQHF.

This sequence joins TRBV4-1 and TRBJ2-3; TRBD2 agrees at 14 bases. This CDR3 has 19 residues. V was clipped by 1 base and J by 3 bases; unmatched bases: 9. Looked up from germline, CDR1 is MGHRA and CDR2 is YSYEKL. The CDR3 sequence is CASSQATSGGGFGTDTQYF. The CDR3 DNA sequence: TGCGCCAGCAGCCAAGCGACTAGCGGGGGGGGGTTCGGTACAGATACGCAGTATTTT.

The rearrangement uses TRBV7-3 and TRBJ2-7, with 9 bases lining up with TRBD1. Germline CDR1 is SGHTA and CDR2 is FQGTGA. CDR3 length: 12 residues. The V segment lost 5 bases and the J segment 6 bases; nucleotides outside the gene matches: 2. The CDR3 nucleotides read TGTGCCAGCAGCCCGGGACAGGGCGAGCAGTACTTC. Translating it yields CASSPGQGEQYF.

This clone was recorded only once. The J gene is TRBJ1-4, the V gene TRBV2, with D possibly TRBD1 on 6 matching bases. V shed 6 bases and J shed 8 bases, with 13 bases lying between them. The CDR3 contains 13 residues. Germline CDR1 SNHLY, CDR2 FYNNEI. The CDR3 loop reads CASRWRGGEKLFF. The CDR3 DNA follows: TGTGCCAGCAGGTGGAGGGGGGGAGAAAAACTGTTTTTT.

The chain carries TRBV5-4 and TRBJ1-1; D might be TRBD1 (6 bases). Trimming stripped 0 bases from V and 4 bases from J, with 13 bases between. This CDR3 has 15 amino acids. CDR1 and CDR2 from the germline V gene are SGHNT and YYREEE (reference sequence). The CDR3 spells CASSLGGTKGTEAFF. As DNA, the CDR3 is TGTGCCAGCAGCTTGGGTGGGACAAAGGGCACTGAAGCTTTCTTT.

J is TRBJ1-5 and V is TRBV5-6; 12 bases align to TRBD1. CDR1 is SGHDT and CDR2 is YYEEEE in the germline V gene. This CDR3 has 16 amino acids. The junction had 3 bases not matched to a gene; V was cut back by 0 bases and J by 5 bases. The CDR3 loop is CASSLDGTGGDQPQHF. CDR3 nucleotides: TGTGCCAGCAGCTTGGACGGGACAGGGGGCGATCAGCCCCAGCATTTT.

The genes are TRBV2 and TRBJ1-6; TRBD1 matches 8 bases. Germline V CDR1 and CDR2: SNHLY, FYNNEI. The length of the CDR3 is 12 residues. J gave up 8 bases and V 7 bases, and 1 base lay outside the gene matches. For the CDR3, the DNA is TGTGCCAGCAACAGGGGGGATTCACCCCTCCACTTT. Translated: CASNRGDSPLHF.

The V call is TRBV6-5, the J call TRBJ2-5; no reliable D call. The germline V gene encodes CDR1 MNHEY and CDR2 SVGAGI. The length of the CDR3 is 12 residues. Between the trimmed V and J ends, which lost 5 bases and 2 bases, there was a span of 6 bases. The CDR3 reads CASSSRQETQYF. The CDR3 DNA reads TGTGCCAGCAGTAGCAGGCAAGAGACCCAGTACTTC.

The chain uses TRBV5-1 and TRBJ1-2; D ambiguous. The V gene lost 3 bases and the J gene lost 3 bases, with 15 bases spanning the gap. Germline V CDR1 and CDR2: SGHRS, YFSETQ. The CDR3 extends over 15 amino acids. The CDR3 DNA reads TGCGCCAGCAGCTCGAGCCCCGGACTTGACTATGGCTACACCTTC. Translating it yields CASSSSPGLDYGYTF.

The rearrangement joins TRBV18 to TRBJ2-1; D uncertain. V was pared by 1 base and J by 1 base, with 8 bases between. The CDR3 is 15 residues long. From germline, CDR1 is KGHSH and CDR2 LQKENI. In nucleotides, the CDR3 is TGTGCCAGCTCACCACGTGAGGTTTCCTACAATGAGCAGTTCTTC. As protein: CASSPREVSYNEQFF.

The chain links TRBV6-2 or TRBV6-3 to TRBJ2-7; D might be TRBD1 (6 bases). V was clipped by 6 bases and J by 5 bases, with 20 bases between them. Germline values: CDR1 MNHEY, CDR2 SVGEGT. This CDR3 has 15 residues. CDR3 nucleotides: TGTGCCAGCAGCTTATATCCCGACAGGATGGACGAGCAGTACTTC. Amino acids: CASSLYPDRMDEQYF.

V is TRBV6-2 or TRBV6-3 and J is TRBJ1-2, with a tentative D call TRBD1 (6 bases). The germline V gene encodes CDR1 MNHEY and CDR2 SVGEGT. This CDR3 contains 13 residues. Trimming stripped 3 bases from V and 3 bases from J, with 8 bases between. CDR3 bases: TGTGCCAGCAGTTATGCAGGGGACTATGGCTACACCTTC. It encodes CASSYAGDYGYTF.

The sample holds a few counts of this clone. The chain uses TRBV11-2 and TRBJ1-2; TRBD1 matches 8 bases. Trimming removed 1 base from V and 6 bases from J; junction bases left unmatched: 10. There are 16 residues in the CDR3. The germline CDR1 and CDR2 sequences are SGHAT and FQNNGV. CDR3 sequence (DNA): TGTGCCAGCAGCTTAGCAACGTCCGGACAGGGAAATGGCTACACCTTC. It specifies CASSLATSGQGNGYTF.

The chain carries TRBV29-1 and TRBJ1-1; no definite D call. The germline V gene encodes CDR1 SQVTM and CDR2 ANQGSEA. The CDR3 spans 15 residues. With 5 bases removed from V and 4 bases from J, the gap between germline ends came to 20 bases. DNA for the CDR3: TGCAGCGTTACCGGGAAAATGAAGCGGTCCACTGAAGCTTTCTTT. Encoded protein: CSVTGKMKRSTEAFF.

V usage is TRBV7-2 and J usage is TRBJ1-2; maybe TRBD1 (5 bases). The CDR3 contains 15 residues. Trimming took 5 bases from V and 8 from J, leaving 21 bases between them. Germline CDR1 and CDR2: SGHTA and FQGNSA. DNA for the CDR3: TGTGCCAGCAGCCCCCCGGGGCCGGGAGGTGGGGGCTACACCTTC. Translated: CASSPPGPGGGGYTF.

CDR3 nucleotides: TGTGCCAGCAGCGTAGGTCCGGGACAGGGGGCCGACGAGCAGTACTTC. Translating gives CASSVGPGQGADEQYF. The V and J genes are TRBV9 and TRBJ2-7; TRBD1 agrees at 12 bases. The length of the CDR3 is 16 residues. After removal of 0 bases from V and 5 bases from J, the junction contained 6 bases not matched to a gene. In germline, CDR1 is SGDLS, CDR2 YYNGEE.

The chain has TRBV7-2 and TRBJ2-7; weak D call: TRBD2 (6 bases). CDR1 and CDR2 from the germline V gene are SGHTA and FQGNSA. The CDR3 extends over 14 amino acids. Trimming removed 5 bases from V and 0 bases from J, with 11 bases in between. The CDR3 region is CASSAPGSSYEQYF. The CDR3 DNA reads as TGTGCCAGCAGCGCCCCCGGGAGCTCCTACGAGCAGTACTTC.